One and the same sample provided the 9 T cell receptor beta chains below, sequenced in a study of cytomegalovirus exposure and HLA in healthy donors. Use of 60 Vbeta and 13 Jbeta primers characterized the PCR. Assay used: immunoSEQ multiplex PCR; TCRdb lists only in-frame clones, some missing. Here the sample table reports some 140,000 clones. The specimen was PBMCs. Source of these receptors: a woman between 35 and 50 years old in good health and CMV-seronegative.

The chain combines TRBV19 with TRBJ1-1, with 10 bases identical to TRBD1. Germline assignment: CDR1 LNHDA and CDR2 SQIVND (reference sequence). Trimming at V came to 6 bases and at J to 4 bases, leaving 5 bases not matched to a gene. The CDR3 has 14 residues. The DNA for the CDR3 is TGTGCCAGTAGGACAGGGGGCAGGAGCACTGAAGCTTTCTTT. This sequence encodes CASRTGGRSTEAFF. Drawing the rest from reference TRBV19 and TRBJ1-1, the complete variable domain is DGGITQSPKYLFRKEGQNVTLSCEQNLNHDAMYWYRQDPGQGLRLIYYSQIVNDFQKGDIAEGYSVSREKKESFPLTVTSAQKNPTAFYLCASRTGGRSTEAFFGQGTRLTVV.

The chain recombines TRBV10-3 with TRBJ1-2; possibly TRBD1 for D (6 bases). The V gene lost 4 bases and the J gene lost 4 bases, with 10 bases spanning the gap. This CDR3 spans 13 amino acids. The germline CDR1 and CDR2 sequences are ENHRY and SYGVKD. The CDR3 protein is CAISAGDGYGYTF. CDR3 coding DNA: TGTGCCATCAGTGCAGGGGACGGCTATGGCTACACCTTC.

The V and J genes are TRBV9 and TRBJ2-3, with 9 bases fitting TRBD1. The germline gives CDR1 SGDLS, CDR2 YYNGEE. V was clipped by 1 base and J by 4 bases; unmatched bases: 7. The CDR3 extends over 16 amino acids. The CDR3 here is CASSVRQGEFADTQYF. CDR3 nucleotides: TGTGCCAGCAGCGTACGACAGGGGGAATTCGCAGATACGCAGTATTTT.

The chain recombines TRBV5-1 with TRBJ1-1, with D perhaps matching TRBD1 (6 bases). Between the trimmed V and J ends, which lost 4 bases and 4 bases, there was a span of 17 bases. The CDR3 is 15 amino acids. Germline V gene data show CDR1 as SGHRS and CDR2 as YFSETQ. The CDR3 coding sequence is TGCGCCAGCAGCGGGGGAGGGGGTAAGAGCACTGAAGCTTTCTTT. Its translation: CASSGGGGKSTEAFF.

The gene calls are TRBV11-2 and TRBJ1-1; D remains unclear. The ends were cut back, 2 bases at V and 7 bases at J, with 8 bases in the middle. This CDR3 is built from 12 residues. CDR1 is SGHAT, CDR2 FQNNGV, per germline. CDR3 sequence reads: CASSLFLGEAFF. CDR3 coding DNA: TGTGCCAGCAGCTTATTTCTCGGTGAAGCTTTCTTT.

The genes are TRBV6-1 and TRBJ2-1, with 8 bases lining up with TRBD1. V dropped 5 bases and J dropped 5; count of bases not matched to a gene: 2. Germline lookup yields CDR1 MNHNS and CDR2 SASEGT. The CDR3 covers 13 residues. The CDR3 is CASSRTGNNEQFF. The CDR3 DNA sequence: TGTGCCAGCAGTCGGACAGGGAACAATGAGCAGTTCTTC.

The J gene is TRBJ1-1, the V gene TRBV9, with D perhaps matching TRBD1 (5 bases). The V end was cut by 0 bases, the J end by 4 bases, with 16 bases between. The CDR3 covers 16 residues. Germline CDR1 SGDLS, CDR2 YYNGEE. The CDR3 DNA reads as TGTGCCAGCAGCGTAGGGCCCCCAGGGTCGGCCACTGAAGCTTTCTTT. Translation: CASSVGPPGSATEAFF.

The J gene is TRBJ1-5, the V gene TRBV19; no definite D call. The CDR3 runs to 12 residues. Germline lookup yields CDR1 LNHDA and CDR2 SQIVND (reference sequence). V was trimmed by 9 bases and J by 6 bases, leaving 12 bases between them. The CDR3 coding sequence is TGTGCCAGCCGGCCTTCGGGTCAGCCCCAGCATTTT. This gives the protein CASRPSGQPQHF.

This sequence joins TRBV5-8 and TRBJ2-7; D perhaps matches TRBD2 (5 bases). Trimming shortened V by 0 bases and J by 0 bases, and 7 bases separated the two germline ends. CDR1 SGHTS and CDR2 YDEGEE come from the germline V gene. The CDR3 loop spans 14 amino acids. This chain's CDR3 is CASSLAGGSYEQYV. The CDR3 DNA follows: TGTGCCAGCAGCTTGGCCGGAGGCTCCTACGAGCAGTACGTC.